This T cell receptor (beta chain) was identified in a study of blood T cell repertoires in COVID-19. Background on the study: From the United States, Italy and Spain came samples of acute and convalescent COVID-19. Sample material is recorded as cDNA or gDNA derived from T cells, B-cell-depleted T cells, or PBMCs.

Per the authors' pipeline: By means of reference gene primer amplification, nucleated cell counts were estimated. Assay used: immunoSEQ multiplex PCR; TCRdb lists only in-frame clones, some missing. V and J calls and clone size come straight from that table; D and trimming were deduced from the DNA. This table has approximately 75,000 clones, over 60% appearing once. By share, this clone counts as medium-sized. V lost 0 bases, J lost 4 bases, and 10 bases stayed unmatched. This CDR3 has 17 residues. Germline values: CDR1 MGHRA, CDR2 YSYEKL. This TCR derives from a woman aged 80 or older with active or convalescent COVID-19. The specimen was peripheral blood. The chain carries TRBV4-1 and TRBJ1-2; 8 nucleotides line up with TRBD1. The CDR3 DNA is TGCGCCAGCAGCCAAGATGGGCAGGGGGCGAATAGCTATGGCTACACCTTC. This sequence encodes CASSQDGQGANSYGYTF.